This TCR beta chain stems from a study of graft-versus-host responses after intestinal transplantation. Study in general: The whole recipient group had anti-thymocyte globulin induction followed by tacrolimus and steroids for 2 to 3 years. Study results and caveats: Circulating GvH clones peaking coincided with falling HvG clones soon after transplant. Individuals who had graft-donor T cell macrochimerism had allografts that showed high graft-versus-host to host-versus-graft clonal ratios. The authors found GvH clones in recipient marrow, some appearing first in ileum or blood.

Profiling relied on immunoSEQ multiplex PCR, and the TCRdb table lists in-frame clones only, not all of them. This table holds 110,000 to 150,000 clones, approximately 91% found once. Points on this clone: Antigen: not known.

This CDR3 has 19 amino acids. Germline V lookup: CDR1 SGHDT, CDR2 YYEEEE. Trimming at V came to 1 base and at J to 11 bases, leaving 23 bases not matched to a gene. The source material was unstimulated CD4+ T cells sorted from spleen or lymph node cells, sampled before intestinal transplant. This sequence joins TRBV5-6 and TRBJ2-5; 10 bases fit TRBD2. This receptor was identified in a human donor who received an intestinal transplant. The CDR3: CASSLYPMTSGRVMREQYF. CDR3 nucleotide sequence: TGTGCCAGCAGCTTGTACCCCATGACTAGCGGGCGGGTTATGAGGGAGCAGTACTTC.